The T cell receptor beta chain described here comes from a study of T cell responses to AZD1222 COVID-19 vaccine (dated by TCRdb to 2020 to 2022). Background on the whole study: TCR sequencing was performed for more than 230 trial participants, of whom about 210 were given two doses of AZD1222 and some 26 were given two doses of MenACWY control vaccine. Trial participants were enrolled into age subgroups of 18-55, 56-69 and 70-plus years, which contained about 150, 27 and 61 TCR-sequenced participants, respectively.

The CDR3 regions of human TCRbeta chains were analyzed by immunosequencing. In the paper's pipeline: TCRs in the repertoires were compared against a reference library of SARS-CoV-2-specific TCRs that had been generated with the MIRA antigen-specificity platform. Breadth was defined as the fraction of unique TCRs that were SARS-CoV-2-associated, and depth was defined as the fraction of total T cells that were SARS-CoV-2-associated. Using the MIRA data, every spike-specific TCR was mapped to the spike region that the TCR reacted to and assigned to either a CD4 or a CD8 class. Log10-transformed breadth and depth values were compared by one-way ANOVA with Sidak's multiple comparisons tests. TCRdb's version of the immuneACCESS table is confined to in-frame rearrangements and falls short of the full clone set. An unresolved V gene accounts for under half of the shortfall where checked; the remainder is of unknown origin. The V and J calls and clone size come from that table; D and trimming were worked out from the DNA. This sample holds some 250,000 clones; 94% were observed only once. The ten largest clones add up to less than 0.65% of the sample.

Details on this clone: No cognate antigen has been identified for it. The sample holds no much larger clone one base away, and base qualities are not on file.

Results the study describes overall, beyond this receptor: Participants were mostly white British and included more females than males, and it was suggested by the authors that clonal diversity may have been underestimated. No day 14 peak-response samples were available, so repertoires were characterized only after the peak T cell response. Epitopes outside the regions mutated in the B.1.351 and B.1.1.7 variants were reportedly recognized by nearly half of the unique spike-specific TCRs. The whole spike protein was spanned by vaccine-associated CD4 TCRs, and dominant responses were seen in regions 160-218 and 743-854. After two AZD1222 doses, spike-specific TCR breadth and depth were significantly higher than at day 0 and than in MenACWY recipients. The 56-69-year group was small, and its depth increase did not reach significance, likely because of low power. Conclusions about previously exposed vaccinees are limited because only six or seven AZD1222 recipients were SARS-CoV-2 seropositive at baseline.

This specimen's time point label, interpreted: about 28 days (+/-7) after the second vaccine dose. AZD1222 recipients given second doses at about 4 weeks or at about 12 weeks were pooled, since spike-specific TCR depth and breadth were not found to differ between the two schedules. Vaccinee samples came from UK trials COV001 and COV002, including a single-blind randomized controlled phase 2/3 trial of AZD1222 (ChAdOx1 nCoV-19) in healthy adults. For TCRbeta chain sequencing, PBMC samples from trial participants were taken at day 0 and at day 28 after the second dose. Sample: peripheral blood, taken 28 days after the second AZD1222 dose. This sequence originates from an adult who received the AZD1222 COVID-19 vaccine.

The bases read TGTGCCAGCAGCCAAGAATTATATGGCTACACCTTC. It codes for CASSQELYGYTF. The chain was built from TRBV4-2 and TRBJ1-2; the D gene cannot be resolved reliably. Counted from cysteine to phenylalanine, this CDR3 has 12 amino acids. CDR3 DNA is the only sequence kept; it has 36 bases, read in frame from the first base. V lost 0 bases and J lost 5 bases; the stretch between them is 4 bases long. CDR1 and CDR2 are read off the germline V gene as LGHNA and YNFKEQ.